Listed here is a single T cell receptor beta chain. The sample comes from a study of blood T cell repertoires in COVID-19. Study-wide background: Whether acute or convalescent, the COVID-19 samples came from the United States, Italy and Spain. PBMCs, B-cell-depleted T cells, or T cells were the source of the cDNA or gDNA that made up the material.

How the authors handled the data: Reference gene primer amplification gave estimated nucleated cell counts. Sequenced by immunoSEQ multiplex PCR; TCRdb stores in-frame clones only, minus some. That table gives V, J and clone size, and the DNA gave D and trimming. The sample carries some 150,000 clones, approximately 81% recorded once. CDR3 length equals 15 residues. V was pared by 3 bases and J by 5 bases, with 3 bases of the junction left unmatched. Germline V lookup: CDR1 LGHDT, CDR2 YNNKEL (reference sequence). Sequenced: peripheral blood. This TCR was recovered from a human donor with acute or convalescent COVID-19. The donor label of this sample is uncertain. The chain carries TRBV3-1 (or the pseudogene TRBV3-2) and TRBJ2-2; 10 nucleotides match TRBD2. CDR3: CASSQDSGGTGELFF. CDR3 coding DNA: TGTGCCAGCAGCCAGGATAGCGGGGGGACCGGGGAGCTGTTTTTT.